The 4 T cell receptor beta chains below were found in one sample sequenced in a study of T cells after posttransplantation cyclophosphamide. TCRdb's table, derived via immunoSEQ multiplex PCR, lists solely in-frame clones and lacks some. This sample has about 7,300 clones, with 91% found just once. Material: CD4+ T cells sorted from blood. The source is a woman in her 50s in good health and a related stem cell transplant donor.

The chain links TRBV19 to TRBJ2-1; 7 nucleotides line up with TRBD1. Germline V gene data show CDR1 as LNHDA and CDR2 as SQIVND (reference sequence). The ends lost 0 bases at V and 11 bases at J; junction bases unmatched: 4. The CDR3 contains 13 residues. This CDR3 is CASSIEVRGQQFF. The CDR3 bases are TGTGCCAGTAGTATAGAAGTAAGGGGGCAGCAGTTCTTC.

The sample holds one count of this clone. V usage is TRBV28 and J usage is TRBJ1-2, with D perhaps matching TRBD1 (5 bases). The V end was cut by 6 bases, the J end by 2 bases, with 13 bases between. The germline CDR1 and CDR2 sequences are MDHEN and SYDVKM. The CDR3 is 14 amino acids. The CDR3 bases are TGTGCCAGCAGCCCGGGGGGTTCAAACTATGGCTACACCTTC. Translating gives CASSPGGSNYGYTF.

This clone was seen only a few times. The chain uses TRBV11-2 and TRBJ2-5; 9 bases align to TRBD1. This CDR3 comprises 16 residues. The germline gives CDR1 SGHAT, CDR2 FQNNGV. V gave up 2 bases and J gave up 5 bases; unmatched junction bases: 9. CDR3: CASSLRWTGEGETQYF. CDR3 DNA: TGTGCCAGCAGCTTAAGGTGGACAGGGGAAGGGGAGACCCAGTACTTC.

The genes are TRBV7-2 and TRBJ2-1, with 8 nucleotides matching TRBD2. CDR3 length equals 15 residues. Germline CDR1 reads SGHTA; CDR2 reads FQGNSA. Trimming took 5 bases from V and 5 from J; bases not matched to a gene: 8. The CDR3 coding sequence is TGTGCCAGCAGCCTCGGGAGGGTGGTGAACAATGAGCAGTTCTTC. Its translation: CASSLGRVVNNEQFF.